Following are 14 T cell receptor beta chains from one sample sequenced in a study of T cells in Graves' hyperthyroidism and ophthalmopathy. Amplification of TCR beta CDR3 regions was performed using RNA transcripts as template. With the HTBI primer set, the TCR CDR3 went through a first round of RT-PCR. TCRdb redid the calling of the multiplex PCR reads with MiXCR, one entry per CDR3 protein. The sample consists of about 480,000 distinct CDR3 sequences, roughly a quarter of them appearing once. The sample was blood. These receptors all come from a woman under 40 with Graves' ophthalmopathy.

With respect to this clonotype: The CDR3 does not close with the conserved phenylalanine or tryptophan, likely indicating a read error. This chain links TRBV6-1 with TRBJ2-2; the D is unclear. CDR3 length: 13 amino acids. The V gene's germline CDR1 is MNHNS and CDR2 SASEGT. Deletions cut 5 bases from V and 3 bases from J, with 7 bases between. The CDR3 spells CASSKWDTGELFY. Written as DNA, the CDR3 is TGTGCCAGCAGTAAATGGGACACCGGGGAGCTGTTTTAT.

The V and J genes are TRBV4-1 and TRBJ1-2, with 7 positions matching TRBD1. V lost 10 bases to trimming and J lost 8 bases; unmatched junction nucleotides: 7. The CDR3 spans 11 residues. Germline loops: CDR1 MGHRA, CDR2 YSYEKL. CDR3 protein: CATWTGGGYTF. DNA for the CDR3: TGCGCCACCTGGACAGGTGGAGGCTACACCTTC.

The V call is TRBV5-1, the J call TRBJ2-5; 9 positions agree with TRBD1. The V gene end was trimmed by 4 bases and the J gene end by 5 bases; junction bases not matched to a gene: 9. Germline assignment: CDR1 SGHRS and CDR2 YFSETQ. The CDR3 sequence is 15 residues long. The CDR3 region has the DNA TGCGCCAGCAGCCAACCGGGACAGGGTTGGGAGACCCAGTACTTC. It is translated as CASSQPGQGWETQYF.

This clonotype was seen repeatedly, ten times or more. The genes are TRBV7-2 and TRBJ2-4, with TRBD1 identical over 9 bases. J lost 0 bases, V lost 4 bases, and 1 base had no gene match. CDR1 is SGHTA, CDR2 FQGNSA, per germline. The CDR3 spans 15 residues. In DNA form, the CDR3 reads TGTGCCAGCAGCTGGGGACAGGGAGCCAAAAACATTCAGTACTTC. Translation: CASSWGQGAKNIQYF. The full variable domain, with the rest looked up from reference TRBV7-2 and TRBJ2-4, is GAGVSQSPSNKVTEKGKDVELRCDPISGHTALYWYRQSLGQGLEFLIYFQGNSAPDKSGLPSDRFSAERTGGSVSTLTIQRTQQEDSAVYLCASSWGQGAKNIQYFGAGTRLSVL.

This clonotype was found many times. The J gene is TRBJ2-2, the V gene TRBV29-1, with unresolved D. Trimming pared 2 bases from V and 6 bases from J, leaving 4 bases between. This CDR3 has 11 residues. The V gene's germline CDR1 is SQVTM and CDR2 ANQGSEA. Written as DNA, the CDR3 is TGCAGCGTTGAACCCCCCGGGGAGCTGTTTTTT. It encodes CSVEPPGELFF.

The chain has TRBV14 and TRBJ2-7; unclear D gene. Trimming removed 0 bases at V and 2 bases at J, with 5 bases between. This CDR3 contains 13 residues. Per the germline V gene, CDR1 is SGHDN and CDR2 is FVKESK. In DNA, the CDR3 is TGTGCCAGCAGCCAAGACAGCGCCTACGAGCAGTACTTC. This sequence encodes CASSQDSAYEQYF.

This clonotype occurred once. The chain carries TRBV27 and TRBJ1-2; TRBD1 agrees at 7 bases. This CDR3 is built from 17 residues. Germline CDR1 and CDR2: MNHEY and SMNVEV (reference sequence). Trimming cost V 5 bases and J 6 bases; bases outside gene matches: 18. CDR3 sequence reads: CASSPISGTRGLNGYTF. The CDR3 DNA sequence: TGTGCCAGCAGTCCCATCTCGGGGACTAGGGGGCTCAATGGCTACACCTTC.

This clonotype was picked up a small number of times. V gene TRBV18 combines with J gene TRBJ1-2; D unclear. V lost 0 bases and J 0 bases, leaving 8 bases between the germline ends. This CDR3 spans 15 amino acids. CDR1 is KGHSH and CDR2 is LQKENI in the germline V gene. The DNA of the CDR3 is TGTGCCAGCTCACCACCACCCAGGCCTAACTATGGCTACACCTTC. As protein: CASSPPPRPNYGYTF.

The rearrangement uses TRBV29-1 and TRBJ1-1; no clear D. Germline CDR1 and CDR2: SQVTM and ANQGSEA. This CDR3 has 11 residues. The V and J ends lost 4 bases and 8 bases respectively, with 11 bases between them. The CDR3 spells CSVGIGREAFF. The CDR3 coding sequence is TGCAGCGTTGGCATCGGCAGGGAAGCTTTCTTT.

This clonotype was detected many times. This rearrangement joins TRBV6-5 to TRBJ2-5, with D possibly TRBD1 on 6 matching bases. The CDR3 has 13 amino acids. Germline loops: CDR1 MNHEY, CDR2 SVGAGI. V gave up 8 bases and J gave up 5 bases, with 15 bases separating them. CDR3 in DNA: TGTGCCAGCTTGTCAGGGGCGGAGGAGACCCAGTACTTC. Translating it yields CASLSGAEETQYF.

CDR3 region: CASSPLFRDTHSYEQYF. The CDR3 DNA reads TGTGCCAGCAGTCCCTTGTTCCGGGACACACACTCCTACGAGCAGTACTTC. The chain combines TRBV27 with TRBJ2-7, with D maybe TRBD1 (6 bases). V dropped 5 bases and J dropped 0 bases, with 20 bases sitting between them. This CDR3 comprises 17 residues. The germline gives CDR1 MNHEY, CDR2 SMNVEV (reference sequence).

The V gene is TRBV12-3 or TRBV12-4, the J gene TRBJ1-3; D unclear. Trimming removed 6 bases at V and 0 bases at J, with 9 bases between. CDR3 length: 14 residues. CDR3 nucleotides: TGTGCCAGCAGGGTAATAACCTCTGGAAACACCATATATTTT. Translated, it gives CASRVITSGNTIYF.

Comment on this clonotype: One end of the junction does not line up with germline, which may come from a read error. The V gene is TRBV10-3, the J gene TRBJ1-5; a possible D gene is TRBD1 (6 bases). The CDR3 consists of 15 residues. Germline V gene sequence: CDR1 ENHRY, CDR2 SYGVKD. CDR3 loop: CASSESAGDNQPQHF. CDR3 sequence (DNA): TGTGCCAGCAGTGAGTCGGCAGGGGACAATCAGCCCCAGCATTTT.

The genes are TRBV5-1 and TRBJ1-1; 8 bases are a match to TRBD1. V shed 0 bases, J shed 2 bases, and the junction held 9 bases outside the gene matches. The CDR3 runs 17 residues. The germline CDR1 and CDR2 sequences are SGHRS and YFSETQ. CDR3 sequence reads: CASSLVGQGIRNTEAFF. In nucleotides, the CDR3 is TGCGCCAGCAGCTTGGTTGGACAGGGTATTCGAAACACTGAAGCTTTCTTT.